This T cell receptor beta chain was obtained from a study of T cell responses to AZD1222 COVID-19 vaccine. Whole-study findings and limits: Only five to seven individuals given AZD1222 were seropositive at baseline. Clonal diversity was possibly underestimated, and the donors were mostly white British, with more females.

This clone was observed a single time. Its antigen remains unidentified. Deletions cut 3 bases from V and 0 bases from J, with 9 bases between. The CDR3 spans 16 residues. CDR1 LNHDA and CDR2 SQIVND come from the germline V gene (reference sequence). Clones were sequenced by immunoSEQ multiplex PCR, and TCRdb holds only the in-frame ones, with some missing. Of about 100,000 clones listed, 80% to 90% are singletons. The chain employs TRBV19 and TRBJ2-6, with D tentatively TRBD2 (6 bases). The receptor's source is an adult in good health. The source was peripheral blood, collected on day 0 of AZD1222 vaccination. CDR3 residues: CASSMEGLSGANVLTF. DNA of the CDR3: TGTGCCAGTAGTATGGAGGGCCTCTCTGGGGCCAACGTCCTGACTTTC. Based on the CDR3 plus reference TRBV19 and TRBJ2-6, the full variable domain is DGGITQSPKYLFRKEGQNVTLSCEQNLNHDAMYWYRQDPGQGLRLIYYSQIVNDFQKGDIAEGYSVSREKKESFPLTVTSAQKNPTAFYLCASSMEGLSGANVLTFGAGSRLTVL.